A selection of T cell receptor beta chains follows, all from one sample in a study of blood T cell repertoires in COVID-19. Only in-frame clones appear in the TCRdb table, and some are missing; sequencing was by immunoSEQ multiplex PCR. Among a few hundred thousand clones listed, 70% to 90% were seen once. The material sequenced was peripheral blood. All receptors derive from a woman aged 25 to 39 with COVID-19, enrolled during active disease. Each CDR3 is given with its conserved first and last residue. The order of the fields is J gene, D gene, clone size, V gene, CDR3 DNA, CDR3 protein. The D gene is left open where the match is weak. Clone size is shown for a subset of rows, as once, few, many or a class of expanded clone.

>TRBJ2-1|TRBD1|-|TRBV6-5
TGTGCCAGCACGGACAGGGGGAGCGATGAGCAGTTCTTC
CASTDRGSDEQFF
>TRBJ2-3|TRBD2|-|TRBV3-1/TRBV3-2
TGTGCCAGCAGCCAAGATACAGCGGGGGGGGACTCAGATACGCAGTATTTT
CASSQDTAGGDSDTQYF
>TRBJ2-5|-|-|TRBV3-1/TRBV3-2
TGTGCCAGCAGCCAAGGCCCCCAGTTGGAGACCCAGTACTTC
CASSQGPQLETQYF
>TRBJ1-2|-|-|TRBV7-9
TGTGCCAGCAGCTTAGGGGGAGACGACTATGGCTACACCTTC
CASSLGGDDYGYTF
>TRBJ2-1|TRBD1|-|TRBV6-5
TGTGCCAGCACCTATGTTGGGACAGGGGGCAATGAGCAGTTCTTC
CASTYVGTGGNEQFF
>TRBJ2-1|-|-|TRBV5-6
TGTGCCAGCAGCACGACTTGGAATGAGCAGTTCTTC
CASSTTWNEQFF
>TRBJ2-5|TRBD1|-|TRBV19
TGTGCCAGTAGTACCGGACAGGGCTTCCAAGAGACCCAGTACTTC
CASSTGQGFQETQYF
>TRBJ2-1|-|-|TRBV10-2
TGCGCCAGCAGTGAGTCGAGGAGCGGGAATGAGCAGTTCTTC
CASSESRSGNEQFF
>TRBJ2-5|TRBD1|-|TRBV15
TGTGCCACCAGCTCAAGAGACAGGGGCGGAGAGACCCAGTACTTC
CATSSRDRGGETQYF
>TRBJ2-5|TRBD2|once|TRBV5-4
TGTGCCAGCAGCGGAGGACTAGCGGGCCTCCAAGAGACCCAGTACTTC
CASSGGLAGLQETQYF
>TRBJ1-3|-|-|TRBV2
TGTGCCAGCAGTGATTCAGGCTCTGGAAACACCATATATTTT
CASSDSGSGNTIYF
>TRBJ1-4|-|-|TRBV5-8
TGTGCCAGCAGCTTACTGGGGCAGCTTAATGAAAAACTGTTTTTT
CASSLLGQLNEKLFF